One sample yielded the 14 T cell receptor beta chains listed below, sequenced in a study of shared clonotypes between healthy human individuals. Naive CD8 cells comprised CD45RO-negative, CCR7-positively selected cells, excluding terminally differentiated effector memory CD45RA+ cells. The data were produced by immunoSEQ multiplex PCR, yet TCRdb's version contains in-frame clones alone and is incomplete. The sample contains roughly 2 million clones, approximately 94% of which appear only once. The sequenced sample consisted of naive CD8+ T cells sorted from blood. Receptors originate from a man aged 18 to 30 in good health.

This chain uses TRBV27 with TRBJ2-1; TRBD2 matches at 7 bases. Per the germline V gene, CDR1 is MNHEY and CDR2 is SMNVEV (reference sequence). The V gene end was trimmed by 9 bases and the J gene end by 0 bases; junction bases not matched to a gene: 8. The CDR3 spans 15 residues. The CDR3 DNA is TGTGCCAGTGCCTTGCTAGCGGCCTCCTACAATGAGCAGTTCTTC. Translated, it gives CASALLAASYNEQFF.

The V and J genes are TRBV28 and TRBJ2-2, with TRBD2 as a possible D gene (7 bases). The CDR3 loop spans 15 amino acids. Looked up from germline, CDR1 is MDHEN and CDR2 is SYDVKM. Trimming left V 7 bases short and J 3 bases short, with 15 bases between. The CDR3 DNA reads TGTGCCAGCAACCTACTCGGGGGGCACACCGGGGAGCTGTTTTTT. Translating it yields CASNLLGGHTGELFF.

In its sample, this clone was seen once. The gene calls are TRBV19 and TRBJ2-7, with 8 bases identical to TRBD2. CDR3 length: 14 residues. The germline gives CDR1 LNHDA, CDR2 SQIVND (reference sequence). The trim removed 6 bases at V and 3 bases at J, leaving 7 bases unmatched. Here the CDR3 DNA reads TGTGCCAGTAGCCCCCGGACTAGCCTCTACGAGCAGTACTTC. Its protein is CASSPRTSLYEQYF.

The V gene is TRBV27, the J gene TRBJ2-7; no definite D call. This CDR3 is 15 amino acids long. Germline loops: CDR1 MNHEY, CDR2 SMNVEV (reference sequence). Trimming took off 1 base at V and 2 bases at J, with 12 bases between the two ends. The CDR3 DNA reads TGTGCCAGCAGTTTATGGTCGGCAGCAGCCTACGAGCAGTACTTC. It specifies CASSLWSAAAYEQYF.

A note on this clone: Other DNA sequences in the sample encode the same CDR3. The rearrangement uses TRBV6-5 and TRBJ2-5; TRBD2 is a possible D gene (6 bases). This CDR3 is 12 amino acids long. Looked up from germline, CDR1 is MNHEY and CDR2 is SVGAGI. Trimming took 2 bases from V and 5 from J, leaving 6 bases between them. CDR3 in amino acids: CASSYGGETQYF. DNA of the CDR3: TGTGCCAGCAGTTACGGGGGGGAGACCCAGTACTTC.

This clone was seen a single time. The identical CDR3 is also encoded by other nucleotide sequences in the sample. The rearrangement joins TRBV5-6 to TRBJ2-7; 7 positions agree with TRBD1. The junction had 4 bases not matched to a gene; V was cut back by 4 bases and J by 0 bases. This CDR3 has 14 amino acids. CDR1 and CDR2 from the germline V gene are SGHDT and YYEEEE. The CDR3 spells CASSPGTVSYEQYF. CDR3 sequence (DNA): TGTGCCAGCAGCCCGGGGACAGTCTCCTACGAGCAGTACTTC.

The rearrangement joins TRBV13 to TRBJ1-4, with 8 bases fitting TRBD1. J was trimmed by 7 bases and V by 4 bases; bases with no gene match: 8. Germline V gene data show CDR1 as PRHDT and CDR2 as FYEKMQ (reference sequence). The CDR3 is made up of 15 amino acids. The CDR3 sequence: CASSSQDRAGEKLFF. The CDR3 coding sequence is TGTGCCAGCAGCTCCCAGGACAGGGCTGGTGAAAAACTGTTTTTT.

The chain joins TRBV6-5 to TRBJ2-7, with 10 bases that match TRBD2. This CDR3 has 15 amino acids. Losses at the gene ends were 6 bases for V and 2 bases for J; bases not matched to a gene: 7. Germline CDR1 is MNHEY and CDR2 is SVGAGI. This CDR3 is CASSSGTSVTYEQYF. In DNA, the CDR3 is TGTGCCAGCAGCTCCGGGACTAGCGTAACCTACGAGCAGTACTTC.

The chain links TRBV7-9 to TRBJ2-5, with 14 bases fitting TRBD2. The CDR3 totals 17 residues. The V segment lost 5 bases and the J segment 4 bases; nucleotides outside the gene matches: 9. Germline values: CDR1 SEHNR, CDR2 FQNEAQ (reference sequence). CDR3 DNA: TGTGCCAGCAGCCCACCGGGACTAGCGGGAGAGGGAGAGACCCAGTACTTC. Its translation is CASSPPGLAGEGETQYF. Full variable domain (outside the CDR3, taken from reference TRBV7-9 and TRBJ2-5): DTGVSQNPRHKITKRGQNVTFRCDPISEHNRLYWYRQTLGQGPEFLTYFQNEAQLEKSRLLSDRFSAERPKGSFSTLEIQRTEQGDSAMYLCASSPPGLAGEGETQYFGPGTRLLVL.

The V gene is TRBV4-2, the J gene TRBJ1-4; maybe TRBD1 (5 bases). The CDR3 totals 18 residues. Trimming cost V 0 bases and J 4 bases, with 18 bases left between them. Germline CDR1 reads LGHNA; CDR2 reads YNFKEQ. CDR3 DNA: TGTGCCAGCAGCCAAGACCCCAGGGAAGGCATCCTTAATGAAAAACTGTTTTTT. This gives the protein CASSQDPREGILNEKLFF.

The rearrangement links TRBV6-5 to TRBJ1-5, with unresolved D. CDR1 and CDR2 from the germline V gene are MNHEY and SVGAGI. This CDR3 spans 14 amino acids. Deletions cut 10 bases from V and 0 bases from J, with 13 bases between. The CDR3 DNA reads TGTGCCACCTCAATACACGGTAGCAATCAGCCCCAGCATTTT. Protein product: CATSIHGSNQPQHF.

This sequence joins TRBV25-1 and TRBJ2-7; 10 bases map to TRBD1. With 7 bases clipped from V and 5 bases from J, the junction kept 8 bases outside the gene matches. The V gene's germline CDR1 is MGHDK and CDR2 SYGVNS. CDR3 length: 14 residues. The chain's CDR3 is CASTPDRGGDEQYF. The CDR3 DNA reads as TGTGCCAGCACTCCGGACAGGGGGGGGGACGAGCAGTACTTC.

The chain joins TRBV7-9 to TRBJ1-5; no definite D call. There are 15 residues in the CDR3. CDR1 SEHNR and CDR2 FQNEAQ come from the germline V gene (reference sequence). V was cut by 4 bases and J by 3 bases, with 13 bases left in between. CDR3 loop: CASSSAGIINQPQHF. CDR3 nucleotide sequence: TGTGCCAGCAGCTCCGCCGGGATCATCAATCAGCCCCAGCATTTT.

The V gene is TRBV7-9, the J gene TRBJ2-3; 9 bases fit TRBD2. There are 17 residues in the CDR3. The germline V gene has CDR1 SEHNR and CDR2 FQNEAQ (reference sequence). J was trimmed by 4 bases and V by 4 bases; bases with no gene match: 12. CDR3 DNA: TGTGCCAGCAGCTCTGGGGGTCTAGCGGGACCGGCAGATACGCAGTATTTT. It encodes CASSSGGLAGPADTQYF.